This record covers a single TCR beta chain. TCRdb's copy holds only in-frame clones and misses some; the assay was immunoSEQ multiplex PCR. The sample records around 54,000 clones, 90% being singletons. The sample is drawn from a study of blood T cell repertoires in COVID-19. As for the study in general: Samples taken during acute and convalescent COVID-19 were collected in the United States, Italy and Spain. T cells, B-cell-depleted T cells, or PBMCs provided the cDNA or gDNA that served as material.

CDR3 length: 13 amino acids. Germline assignment: CDR1 LGHDT and CDR2 YNNKEL (reference sequence). V lost 8 bases, J lost 0 bases, and 10 bases lay in between. Material for sequencing was peripheral blood. The receptor's source is a woman aged 40 to 55 with active COVID-19. The genes are TRBV3-1 (or the pseudogene TRBV3-2) and TRBJ1-1; TRBD1 might be the D (5 bases). Here the CDR3 DNA reads TGTGCCAGCCGACAGCTTATGAACACTGAAGCTTTCTTT. Encoded protein: CASRQLMNTEAFF.